What follows are 17 T cell receptor beta chains derived from one specimen sequenced in a study of T cells in Graves' hyperthyroidism and ophthalmopathy (dated by TCRdb to the late 2010s). The library relied on multiplex PCR. Sequencing relied on an Illumina HiSeq 2000. TCR beta CDR3 regions were amplified from RNA transcripts. For the first round of RT-PCR on the TCR CDR3, the HTBI primer set was used together with the Qiagen OneStep RT-PCR kit. TCRdb applied fastp at Q25 and MiXCR to the public reads, then kept only in-frame beta chains. Rows are combined by CDR3 protein, so each entry shows the most common genes and DNA. The sample has about 740,000 distinct CDR3 sequences on record, 12% to 15% of them singletons. About a tenth of the sample comes from the top ten. Sequenced input: blood. The source is a woman under 30 with Graves' hyperthyroidism.

The sample holds many counts of this clonotype. This sequence joins TRBV12-3 or TRBV12-4 and TRBJ1-1; D not certain. V was cut by 6 bases and J by 4 bases, with 12 bases left in between. The CDR3 sequence is 13 residues long. CDR3: CASSPGGGTEAFF. DNA of the CDR3: TGTGCCAGCAGCCCCGGAGGCGGCACTGAAGCTTTCTTT.

The sample holds a few counts of this clonotype. The chain recombines TRBV10-1 with TRBJ1-2, with a possible D match to TRBD1 (6 bases). The germline V and J ends were trimmed by 2 bases and 7 bases, with 11 bases remaining between them. CDR1 and CDR2 (germline): WNHNN, SYGVQD (reference sequence). The CDR3 totals 13 residues. Here the CDR3 DNA reads TGCGCCAGCAGTGAGAACAGGGAATTTGGCTACACCTTC. It translates to CASSENREFGYTF.

The chain links TRBV19 to TRBJ1-2, with D perhaps matching TRBD1 (5 bases). This CDR3 spans 16 amino acids. Germline loops: CDR1 LNHDA, CDR2 SQIVND (reference sequence). V was clipped by 9 bases and J by 1 base, with 21 bases between them. In nucleotides, the CDR3 is TGTGCCAGCCACCAGCATACGGGACCGAATAACTATGGCTACACCTTC. Protein: CASHQHTGPNNYGYTF.

This clonotype has a count of ten or more. The chain has TRBV13 and TRBJ1-1; a possible D gene is TRBD1 (6 bases). V was clipped by 7 bases and J by 7 bases, with 13 bases between them. The germline CDR1 and CDR2 sequences are PRHDT and FYEKMQ (reference sequence). The CDR3 totals 12 residues. DNA for the CDR3: TGTGCCAGCACCTCCGGGGGACATGAAGCTTTCTTT. Translated, it gives CASTSGGHEAFF.

Many counts were recorded for this clonotype. V usage is TRBV20-1 and J usage is TRBJ2-1, with 9 bases lining up with TRBD1. J was trimmed by 9 bases and V by 4 bases; bases with no gene match: 13. The germline CDR1 and CDR2 sequences are DFQATT and SNEGSKA (reference sequence). The CDR3 covers 15 residues. CDR3 sequence: CSATRRDRVAIEQFF. The CDR3 DNA reads TGCAGTGCTACGCGCCGGGACAGGGTTGCCATTGAGCAGTTCTTC.

This chain links TRBV4-3 with TRBJ1-2; TRBD1 might be the D (5 bases). The ends were cut back, 1 base at V and 5 bases at J, with 11 bases in the middle. Germline CDR1 is LGHNA and CDR2 is YSLEER. The CDR3 loop spans 14 amino acids. CDR3 DNA: TGCGCCAGCAGCCAAGGCTTGGGGGAATATGGCTACACCTTC. It specifies CASSQGLGEYGYTF.

There are many counts of this clonotype. The chain uses TRBV5-5 and TRBJ1-5, with TRBD1 as a possible D gene (5 bases). Looked up from germline, CDR1 is SGHKS and CDR2 is YYEKEE (reference sequence). Trimming removed 6 bases at V and 3 bases at J, with 22 bases between. The CDR3 has 17 residues. As DNA, the CDR3 is TGTGCCAGCACCATGGGGCCTGTCTCAAGGCTCAATCAGCCCCAGCATTTT. Protein product: CASTMGPVSRLNQPQHF.

The table lists this clonotype with a few counts. The chain has TRBV3-1 and TRBJ1-2; D remains ambiguous. Deletions cut 4 bases from V and 4 bases from J, with 13 bases between. This CDR3 spans 14 amino acids. Germline CDR1 LGHDT, CDR2 YNNKEL (reference sequence). The CDR3 region has the DNA TGTGCCAGCAGCCTCGGGCTGAAGTTCTATGGCTACACCTTC. It is translated as CASSLGLKFYGYTF.

The V and J genes are TRBV20-1 and TRBJ2-3; 11 bases map to TRBD2. Per germline, CDR1 DFQATT and CDR2 SNEGSKA (reference sequence). The V segment lost 6 bases and the J segment 6 bases; nucleotides outside the gene matches: 11. The CDR3 totals 15 residues. The CDR3 DNA follows: TGCAGTGCCTCACCTGAGACTAGCGGGGAGGATACGCAGTATTTT. It encodes CSASPETSGEDTQYF.

This clonotype was found a few times. The chain is built from TRBV6-5 and TRBJ1-2; no reliable D call. This CDR3 is 13 amino acids long. The germline gives CDR1 MNHEY, CDR2 SVGAGI. V was shortened by 0 bases and J by 8 bases, with 10 bases between the two germline ends. The chain's CDR3 is CASSYSSFHGYTF. CDR3 nucleotides: TGTGCCAGCAGTTACTCGAGCTTTCACGGCTACACCTTC.

Ten or more counts support this clonotype. The chain combines TRBV28 with TRBJ1-5; D not certain. Trimming pared 10 bases from V and 9 bases from J, leaving 16 bases between. This CDR3 is 12 amino acids long. Germline loops: CDR1 MDHEN, CDR2 SYDVKM. In nucleotides, the CDR3 is TGTGCCACCGGGGAAAACTGGGTGCCCCAGCATTTT. Translation: CATGENWVPQHF.

This clonotype turned up a few times. The chain carries TRBV7-9 and TRBJ2-2; D is ambiguous. The length of the CDR3 is 13 residues. V was trimmed by 2 bases and J by 6 bases, leaving 7 bases between them. CDR1 and CDR2 from the germline V gene are SEHNR and FQNEAQ (reference sequence). The chain's CDR3 is CASSLPAPGELFF. The CDR3 nucleotides are TGTGCCAGCAGCTTACCGGCCCCCGGGGAGCTGTTTTTT.

The chain employs TRBV6-2 or TRBV6-3 and TRBJ2-1; 15 bases match TRBD2. CDR1 is MNHEY and CDR2 is SVGEGT in the germline V gene. The CDR3 contains 17 residues. J gave up 8 bases and V 6 bases, and 11 bases lay outside the gene matches. CDR3 DNA sequence: TGTGCCAGCAGACCGGGACTAGCGGGAGGAAGTACCCATGAGCAGTTCTTC. This sequence encodes CASRPGLAGGSTHEQFF.

This clonotype was observed at least ten times. The J gene is TRBJ2-3, the V gene TRBV27; D unresolved. This CDR3 comprises 17 residues. Per germline, CDR1 MNHEY and CDR2 SMNVEV (reference sequence). Trimming took off 5 bases at V and 4 bases at J, with 22 bases between the two ends. This CDR3 reads CASSPKGLFGFSDTQYF. The CDR3 region has the DNA TGTGCCAGCAGTCCGAAAGGTCTGTTCGGATTTTCAGATACGCAGTATTTT.

This sequence joins TRBV29-1 and TRBJ2-1; 9 bases agree with TRBD1. Germline CDR1 reads SQVTM; CDR2 reads ANQGSEA. V was pared by 6 bases and J by 8 bases, with 8 bases of the junction left unmatched. The CDR3 runs 13 residues. CDR3 in DNA: TGCAGCGTGAATGACAGGGGGTATGATGAGCAGTTCTTC. This encodes CSVNDRGYDEQFF.

This clonotype was counted between two and nine times. The V and J genes are TRBV6-1 and TRBJ2-2; TRBD1 agrees at 8 bases. The CDR3 runs to 15 residues. After removal of 6 bases from V and 2 bases from J, the junction contained 5 bases not matched to a gene. CDR1 is MNHNS, CDR2 SASEGT, per germline. The chain's CDR3 is CASREGQDNTGELFF. The CDR3 DNA follows: TGTGCCAGCAGGGAGGGACAGGATAACACCGGGGAGCTGTTTTTT.

This clonotype has a count of ten or more. This sequence joins TRBV7-8 and TRBJ2-7, with TRBD1 matching 7 bases. The germline V gene has CDR1 SGHVS and CDR2 FQNEAQ. This CDR3 comprises 14 residues. Trimming took 3 bases from V and 5 from J; bases not matched to a gene: 7. DNA of the CDR3: TGTGCCAGCAGCTTCGACAGGGTGTCTAACGAGCAGTACTTC. It is translated as CASSFDRVSNEQYF.